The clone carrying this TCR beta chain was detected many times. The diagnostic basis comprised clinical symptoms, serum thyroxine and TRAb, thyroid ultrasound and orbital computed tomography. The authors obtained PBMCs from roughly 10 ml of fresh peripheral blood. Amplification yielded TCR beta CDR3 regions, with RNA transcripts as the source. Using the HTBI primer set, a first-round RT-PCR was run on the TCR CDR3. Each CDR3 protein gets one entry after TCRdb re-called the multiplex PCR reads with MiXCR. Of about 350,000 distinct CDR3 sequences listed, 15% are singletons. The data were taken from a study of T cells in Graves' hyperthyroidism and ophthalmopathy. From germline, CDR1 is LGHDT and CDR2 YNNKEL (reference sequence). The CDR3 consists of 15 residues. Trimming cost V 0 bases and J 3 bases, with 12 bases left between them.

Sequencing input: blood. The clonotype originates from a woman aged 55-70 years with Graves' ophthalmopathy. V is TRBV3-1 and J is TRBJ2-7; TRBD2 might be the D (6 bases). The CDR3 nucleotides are TGTGCCAGCAGCCAAGAACCTTTGGGGGGCTACGAGCAGTACTTC. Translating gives CASSQEPLGGYEQYF.